This is a list of T cell receptor beta chains from one sample in a study of cytomegalovirus exposure and HLA in healthy donors. Method: immunoSEQ multiplex PCR; TCRdb's copy keeps in-frame clones and lacks some. The table has 75,000 to 80,000 clones, around 80% seen once; the top ten hold about 12%. The source material was PBMCs. The receptors shown here come from a male donor in good health and CMV-seropositive. Both conserved end residues are part of each CDR3. The D gene is left open where the match is weak. Clone size is shown for a subset of rows, as once, few, many or a class of expanded clone.

J | V | D | size | CDR3 | DNA
TRBJ1-3 | TRBV28 | - | - | CASSLSRGRGNTIYF | TGTGCCAGCAGTTTATCGCGGGGCCGTGGAAACACCATATATTTT
TRBJ2-7 | TRBV18 | - | - | CASSPPTGSSYEQYF | TGTGCCAGCTCACCACCGACCGGGTCGTCCTACGAGCAGTACTTC
TRBJ2-7 | TRBV6-4 | - | - | CASSDSGVYYEQYF | TGTGCCAGCAGTGACTCCGGGGTCTACTACGAGCAGTACTTC
TRBJ2-3 | TRBV7-9 | - | - | CATAGTDTQYF | TGTGCCACGGCAGGAACAGATACGCAGTATTTT
TRBJ2-1 | TRBV5-1 | TRBD2 | - | CASSSLAGAGEQFF | TGCGCCAGCAGCTCGCTAGCGGGAGCGGGAGAGCAGTTCTTC
TRBJ1-4 | TRBV5-1 | - | - | CASSRRTVPNEKLFF | TGCGCCAGCAGCCGCCGGACAGTTCCTAATGAAAAACTGTTTTTT
TRBJ2-1 | TRBV11-2 | - | - | CASSLGLSYNEQFF | TGTGCCAGCAGCTTAGGGCTCTCCTACAATGAGCAGTTCTTC
TRBJ2-7 | TRBV25-1 | TRBD2 | - | CASSESTGTTYEQYF | TGTGCCAGCAGTGAATCCACCGGGACTACCTACGAGCAGTACTTC
TRBJ2-3 | TRBV9 | TRBD2 | - | CASSVASGSMVDTQYF | TGTGCCAGCAGCGTAGCTAGCGGGAGTATGGTAGATACGCAGTATTTT
TRBJ2-7 | TRBV30 | TRBD1 | - | CAWSVPGQGWVEQYF | TGTGCCTGGAGTGTTCCGGGACAGGGTTGGGTTGAGCAGTACTTC
TRBJ2-1 | TRBV30 | - | - | CAWSVGGSYNEQFF | TGTGCCTGGAGTGTAGGAGGGTCCTACAATGAGCAGTTCTTC
TRBJ2-7 | TRBV2 | - | few | CASSGMRERREQYF | TGTGCCAGCAGTGGCATGCGGGAAAGGAGGGAGCAGTACTTC
TRBJ2-5 | TRBV5-4 | - | once | CASSLPEWGQLETQYF | TGTGCCAGCAGCCTGCCCGAGTGGGGACAATTGGAGACCCAGTACTTC
TRBJ1-3 | TRBV5-1 | - | - | CASSLAGRDGNTIYF | TGCGCCAGCAGCTTGGCCGGACGGGATGGAAACACCATATATTTT
TRBJ1-3 | TRBV18 | - | - | CASSQPGHLSGNTIYF | TGTGCCAGCTCACAACCGGGACATCTCTCTGGAAACACCATATATTTT
TRBJ1-5 | TRBV5-1 | - | - | CASRGGGGQPQHF | TGCGCCAGCAGGGGAGGGGGAGGTCAGCCCCAGCATTTT
TRBJ1-1 | TRBV29-1 | - | - | CSVVPARNTEAFF | TGCAGCGTTGTTCCCGCCAGGAACACTGAAGCTTTCTTT
TRBJ1-5 | TRBV4-1 | - | - | CASSQAQGLGQPQHF | TGCGCCAGCAGCCAAGCGCAGGGTCTTGGGCAGCCCCAGCATTTT
TRBJ2-4 | TRBV19 | - | - | CASSIGAGGRNIQYF | TGTGCCAGTAGTATAGGTGCAGGGGGGCGTAACATTCAGTACTTC
TRBJ2-7 | TRBV19 | TRBD1 | - | CASSIGTGSYGQYF | TGTGCCAGTAGTATTGGGACAGGATCCTACGGGCAGTACTTC
TRBJ1-3 | TRBV7-3 | TRBD1 | - | CASSPTGTASGNTIYF | TGTGCCAGCAGCCCCACCGGGACAGCCTCTGGAAACACCATATATTTT
TRBJ2-7 | TRBV11-3 | - | - | CASSLVPGSSYEQYF | TGTGCCAGCAGCTTGGTGCCGGGTAGCTCCTACGAGCAGTACTTC
TRBJ2-7 | TRBV5-1 | TRBD2 | - | CASSFNAGGMNEQYF | TGCGCCAGCAGCTTCAACGCGGGAGGGATGAACGAGCAGTACTTC
TRBJ2-3 | TRBV5-5 | TRBD1 | - | CASSLRTGGYTQYF | TGTGCCAGCAGCTTAAGGACAGGGGGGTATACGCAGTATTTT
TRBJ2-2 | TRBV4-1 | - | - | CASSQARLYLNTGELFF | TGCGCCAGCAGCCAGGCTAGACTCTACCTCAACACCGGGGAGCTGTTTTTT
TRBJ1-5 | TRBV6-1 | - | - | CASSEGTYSIINQPQHF | TGTGCCAGCAGTGAAGGGACTTACAGTATAATCAATCAGCCCCAGCATTTT
TRBJ2-2 | TRBV11-2 | TRBD2 | few | CASSRGLASGELFF | TGTGCCAGCAGCAGAGGACTAGCATCCGGGGAGCTGTTTTTT